The 29 T cell receptor beta chains below come from one sample, sequenced in a study of blood T cell repertoires in COVID-19. Some clones are missing from TCRdb's copy, which holds only in-frame ones; the method was immunoSEQ multiplex PCR. Found here are over 150,000 clones, just under 85% of them singletons; the top ten hold about 29%. Sequencing input: peripheral blood. All receptors derive from a woman in her sixties with acute or convalescent COVID-19.

This clone was found once. The chain is built from TRBV18 and TRBJ1-2; TRBD1 is a possible D gene (6 bases). This CDR3 is 14 amino acids long. Germline lookup yields CDR1 KGHSH and CDR2 LQKENI. V lost 2 bases and J 4 bases, leaving 11 bases between the germline ends. The CDR3 nucleotides are TGTGCCAGCTCACCAGGGGGCCCCGGCTATGGCTACACCTTC. This gives the protein CASSPGGPGYGYTF.

This chain uses TRBV9 with TRBJ2-3; 16 nucleotides agree with TRBD2. Germline V gene data show CDR1 as SGDLS and CDR2 as YYNGEE. J gave up 0 bases and V 3 bases, and 1 base lay outside the gene matches. The CDR3 spans 17 residues. The CDR3 loop is CASSEGLAGGSTDTQYF. In nucleotides, the CDR3 is TGTGCCAGCAGCGAGGGACTAGCGGGGGGGAGCACAGATACGCAGTATTTT.

The chain has TRBV6-2 or TRBV6-3 and TRBJ2-5; 8 bases fit TRBD2. J gave up 5 bases and V 5 bases, and 13 bases lay outside the gene matches. This CDR3 spans 16 amino acids. Germline assignment: CDR1 MNHEY and CDR2 SVGEGT. DNA of the CDR3: TGTGCCAGCAGTCCGGAGGGTGCGGGGGGCCGGGAGACCCAGTACTTC. Encoded protein: CASSPEGAGGRETQYF.

Points on this clone: This sample also contains other DNA sequences that code for the same CDR3. The chain carries TRBV3-1 (or the pseudogene TRBV3-2) and TRBJ1-5; D ambiguous. Germline CDR1 reads LGHDT; CDR2 reads YNNKEL (reference sequence). The ends were cut back, 3 bases at V and 4 bases at J, with 7 bases in the middle. The CDR3 loop spans 13 amino acids. The CDR3 DNA reads as TGTGCCAGCAGCCATACCGGGAATCAGCCCCAGCATTTT. It yields the protein CASSHTGNQPQHF.

This chain uses TRBV7-7 with TRBJ2-5; no definite D call. Germline V gene lookup returns CDR1 SSHAT and CDR2 FNYEAQ (reference sequence). The CDR3 contains 15 residues. V was pared by 5 bases and J by 2 bases, with 15 bases between. The CDR3, as DNA: TGTGCCAGCAGCCTAGGAGTTACAGTACAAGAGACCCAGTACTTC. It is translated as CASSLGVTVQETQYF.

The rearrangement links TRBV4-2 to TRBJ2-5; D possibly corresponds to TRBD2 (7 bases). Trimming stripped 0 bases from V and 1 base from J, with 15 bases between. The CDR3 sequence is 17 residues long. Germline V gene data show CDR1 as LGHNA and CDR2 as YNFKEQ. The chain's CDR3 is CASSQEVGGPLQETQYF. CDR3 DNA: TGTGCCAGCAGCCAAGAGGTGGGGGGGCCCCTCCAAGAGACCCAGTACTTC.

The CDR3 protein is CASSDPPRGGYTF. For the CDR3, the DNA is TGTGCCAGCAGTGACCCTCCAAGAGGGGGCTACACCTTC. This sequence joins TRBV6-2 or TRBV6-3 and TRBJ1-2; D ambiguous. The CDR3 loop spans 13 amino acids. With 5 bases removed from V and 8 bases from J, the gap between germline ends came to 15 bases. CDR1 and CDR2 (germline): MNHEY, SVGEGT.

The chain links TRBV11-2 to TRBJ2-5; TRBD2 aligns across 14 bases. CDR1 and CDR2 from the germline V gene are SGHAT and FQNNGV. The V gene end was trimmed by 4 bases and the J gene end by 2 bases; junction bases not matched to a gene: 3. This CDR3 region has 16 residues. CDR3 protein: CASSSGLAGGQETQYF. The CDR3 DNA follows: TGTGCCAGCAGCTCCGGACTAGCGGGGGGTCAAGAGACCCAGTACTTC.

A single count supports this clone. The genes are TRBV21-1 and TRBJ1-3; TRBD1, the D gene given by the table, was not confirmed from the DNA. TRBV21-1 is a recognized pseudogene. The CDR3 is 17 amino acids. Written as DNA, the CDR3 is TGTGCCAGCAGCAAAGTGGACAGGGCGGACTCTGGAAACACCATATATTTT. Amino acids: CASSKVDRADSGNTIYF.

The rearrangement joins TRBV2 to TRBJ1-1; D uncertain. This CDR3 has 18 residues. Germline V gene lookup returns CDR1 SNHLY and CDR2 FYNNEI. The V end was cut by 6 bases, the J end by 0 bases, with 23 bases between. The CDR3 nucleotides read TGTGCCAGCAGCAATAAAAATATGGGGAGTGCAGTGAACACTGAAGCTTTCTTT. As protein: CASSNKNMGSAVNTEAFF.

V gene TRBV5-1 combines with J gene TRBJ2-2; D is possibly TRBD1 (6 bases). V was pared by 4 bases and J by 6 bases, with 16 bases between. The CDR3 is 15 amino acids. Germline assignment: CDR1 SGHRS and CDR2 YFSETQ. The CDR3 region is CASSNRTARAGELFF. The CDR3 nucleotides read TGCGCCAGCAGCAACAGGACAGCTCGGGCCGGGGAGCTGTTTTTT.

This clone is a singleton in its sample. The chain couples TRBV5-1 to TRBJ1-6; D perhaps matches TRBD1 (5 bases). The CDR3 has 14 residues. Germline V lookup: CDR1 SGHRS, CDR2 YFSETQ. V lost 4 bases, J lost 10 bases, and 15 bases lay in between. CDR3 DNA sequence: TGCGCCAGCAGCCCAGGGTTTTTAGGCTCACCCCTCCACTTT. Protein product: CASSPGFLGSPLHF.

The chain links TRBV20-1 to TRBJ2-1; 11 bases are a match to TRBD2. The CDR3 runs to 15 residues. Per the germline V gene, CDR1 is DFQATT and CDR2 is SNEGSKA (reference sequence). V lost 3 bases and J lost 10; bases outside the gene matches: 11. The CDR3 DNA follows: TGCAGTGCTAGTGGGCCACTAAGACTAGCGGGGGAGCAGTTCTTC. The encoded protein is CSASGPLRLAGEQFF.

V is TRBV27 and J is TRBJ2-3, with 13 bases fitting TRBD2. CDR3 length: 16 residues. Losses at the gene ends were 5 bases for V and 5 bases for J; bases not matched to a gene: 7. Per the germline V gene, CDR1 is MNHEY and CDR2 is SMNVEV (reference sequence). This CDR3 is CASSASTSGGLDTQYF. CDR3 DNA sequence: TGTGCCAGCAGTGCCTCGACTAGCGGGGGGCTAGATACGCAGTATTTT.

The chain links TRBV14 to TRBJ2-1, with D possibly matching TRBD2 (6 bases). This CDR3 contains 13 residues. Per germline, CDR1 SGHDN and CDR2 FVKESK. V lost 4 bases, J lost 6 bases, and 10 bases lay in between. The CDR3 bases are TGTGCCAGCAGCCCGCATAGCGGCAATGAGCAGTTCTTC. Translation gives CASSPHSGNEQFF.

On this clone: The same CDR3 also results from other DNA sequences found in this sample. The chain has TRBV5-4 and TRBJ2-5, with TRBD2 identical over 8 bases. This CDR3 is 16 amino acids long. Germline CDR1 and CDR2: SGHNT and YYREEE (reference sequence). The ends lost 4 bases at V and 5 bases at J; junction bases unmatched: 13. For the CDR3, the DNA is TGTGCCAGCAGCCCAACAGGACGCGGGGGGCGGGAGACCCAGTACTTC. Protein sequence: CASSPTGRGGRETQYF.

Here the CDR3 DNA reads TGTGCCAGCAGCCTACGCGGGTCGACTAGCGGGGGGACGCAGTATTTT. Amino acid sequence: CASSLRGSTSGGTQYF. The V call is TRBV5-6, the J call TRBJ2-3; 13 bases agree with TRBD2. Germline CDR1 SGHDT, CDR2 YYEEEE. The junction had 11 bases not matched to a gene; V was cut back by 4 bases and J by 9 bases. The CDR3 is 16 amino acids.

This clone was picked up a small number of times. The gene calls are TRBV3-1 (or the pseudogene TRBV3-2) and TRBJ2-1; 9 bases match TRBD2. J was trimmed by 2 bases and V by 3 bases; bases with no gene match: 5. Germline V lookup: CDR1 LGHDT, CDR2 YNNKEL (reference sequence). The CDR3 consists of 16 residues. CDR3 DNA sequence: TGTGCCAGCAGCCAGGCTAGCGGGGTTGCCTACAATGAGCAGTTCTTC. Translation: CASSQASGVAYNEQFF.

This clone showed up just a few times. CDR3 loop: CASNAGTSTDTQYF. CDR3 nucleotide sequence: TGTGCCAGTAATGCCGGGACTAGCACAGATACGCAGTATTTT. The rearrangement joins TRBV19 to TRBJ2-3; a weak D match, TRBD2 (6 bases). Germline V gene lookup returns CDR1 LNHDA and CDR2 SQIVND (reference sequence). V gave up 7 bases and J gave up 0 bases, with 11 bases separating them. This CDR3 has 14 residues. The whole variable domain, remainder taken from reference TRBV19 and TRBJ2-3, is DGGITQSPKYLFRKEGQNVTLSCEQNLNHDAMYWYRQDPGQGLRLIYYSQIVNDFQKGDIAEGYSVSREKKESFPLTVTSAQKNPTAFYLCASNAGTSTDTQYFGPGTRLTVL.

The chain combines TRBV7-9 with TRBJ2-1; 14 nucleotides align to TRBD2. Germline CDR1 and CDR2: SEHNR and FQNEAQ (reference sequence). The CDR3 runs 17 residues. The trim removed 1 base at V and 7 bases at J, leaving 6 bases unmatched. The chain's CDR3 is CASSLGTSGGLGNEQFF. The CDR3 DNA sequence: TGTGCCAGCAGCTTAGGGACTAGCGGGGGGCTGGGTAATGAGCAGTTCTTC.

The chain joins TRBV19 to TRBJ2-3, with D perhaps matching TRBD2 (5 bases). This CDR3 is built from 13 residues. Between the trimmed V and J ends, which lost 5 bases and 6 bases, there was a span of 12 bases. Germline V gives CDR1 LNHDA, CDR2 SQIVND (reference sequence). CDR3 DNA: TGTGCCAGTAGTTTCGGACCGGGGGATACGCAGTATTTT. It specifies CASSFGPGDTQYF.

This chain joins TRBV19 and TRBJ1-1; 8 bases are shared with TRBD1. Germline trimming cut 4 bases from V and 0 bases from J; bases unmatched to any gene: 4. CDR1 is LNHDA, CDR2 SQIVND, per germline (reference sequence). CDR3 length: 15 amino acids. CDR3 DNA: TGTGCCAGTAGTACATCGGACAGGGTGAACACTGAAGCTTTCTTT. This encodes CASSTSDRVNTEAFF.

The rearrangement links TRBV19 to TRBJ2-1; D gene uncertain. The CDR3 spans 15 residues. V lost 3 bases, J lost 2 bases, and 11 bases lay in between. Per germline, CDR1 LNHDA and CDR2 SQIVND (reference sequence). CDR3 coding DNA: TGTGCCAGTAGTATCGCTAGAACGACCTACAATGAGCAGTTCTTC. This gives the protein CASSIARTTYNEQFF.

This clone occurred a few times. J is TRBJ1-5 and V is TRBV6-5; 7 bases fit TRBD1. V was clipped by 6 bases and J by 0 bases; unmatched bases: 5. The CDR3 loop spans 15 amino acids. Germline-derived CDR1 and CDR2 are MNHEY and SVGAGI. In DNA, the CDR3 is TGTGCCAGCAGGAGGACAGGATATAGCAATCAGCCCCAGCATTTT. This gives the protein CASRRTGYSNQPQHF.

The J gene is TRBJ2-2, the V gene TRBV7-2, with TRBD2 matching 8 bases. The junction had 7 bases not matched to a gene; V was cut back by 4 bases and J by 0 bases. Germline V gene data show CDR1 as SGHTA and CDR2 as FQGNSA. This CDR3 has 17 amino acids. CDR3 in DNA: TGTGCCAGCAGCTCCCGGGGGGGCGGGACGAACACCGGGGAGCTGTTTTTT. Its protein is CASSSRGGGTNTGELFF. Supplemented by reference TRBV7-2 and TRBJ2-2, the full variable domain reads GAGVSQSPSNKVTEKGKDVELRCDPISGHTALYWYRQSLGQGLEFLIYFQGNSAPDKSGLPSDRFSAERTGGSVSTLTIQRTQQEDSAVYLCASSSRGGGTNTGELFFGEGSRLTVL.

This chain links TRBV15 with TRBJ1-6, with 7 bases fitting TRBD1. From germline, CDR1 is LNHNV and CDR2 YYDKDF (reference sequence). The CDR3 has 22 amino acids. The trim removed 6 bases at V and 7 bases at J, leaving 30 bases unmatched. The CDR3 sequence: CATRIRPTGQFFEGGGNSPLHF. CDR3 sequence (DNA): TGTGCCACCAGAATTCGGCCTACGGGACAGTTCTTCGAAGGGGGTGGGAATTCACCCCTCCACTTT.

The chain is built from TRBV6-6 and TRBJ2-1, with 12 bases that match TRBD2. Germline V gene lookup returns CDR1 MNHNY and CDR2 SVGAGI (reference sequence). V shed 7 bases and J 6 bases; nucleotides not matched to a gene: 7. The CDR3 covers 15 residues. This CDR3 is CASTSGTSGRNEQFF. CDR3 nucleotide sequence: TGTGCCAGCACCTCCGGGACTAGCGGGCGCAATGAGCAGTTCTTC.

This clone was seen only once. This chain links TRBV21-1 with TRBJ2-3; TRBD2 is taken as the D call from the table, unchecked against the DNA. TRBV21-1 is a recognized pseudogene. The CDR3 length is 16 residues. In DNA form, the CDR3 reads TGTGCCAGCAGCCCACTAGCGGGGGGACTCACAGATACGCAGTATTTT. This sequence encodes CASSPLAGGLTDTQYF.

This clone was recorded only once. V usage is TRBV28 and J usage is TRBJ2-1; TRBD1 is a possible D gene (5 bases). This CDR3 has 12 residues. Germline loops: CDR1 MDHEN, CDR2 SYDVKM. V lost 4 bases and J lost 10, with 11 bases in between. The CDR3 DNA reads TGTGCCAGCAGTTCAGGGTTCCTGGAGCAGTTCTTC. Its protein product is CASSSGFLEQFF.